This section outlines one T cell receptor (beta chain) sequence together with its context. The sample is drawn from a study of blood T cell repertoires in COVID-19. Only in-frame clones appear in the TCRdb table, and some are missing; sequencing was by immunoSEQ multiplex PCR. The repertoire includes fewer than 45,000 clones, approximately 84% of them detected once, and about 13% sits in the top ten. The V gene end was trimmed by 4 bases and the J gene end by 4 bases; junction bases not matched to a gene: 11. Germline CDR1 LGHDT, CDR2 YNNKEL (reference sequence). This CDR3 contains 16 residues. V and J are TRBV3-1 (or the pseudogene TRBV3-2) and TRBJ2-5, with TRBD1 matching over 8 bases. This TCR derives from a human donor in a cohort sampled during active COVID-19. Sequencing was carried out using peripheral blood. This CDR3 reads CASSLRRQGAGETQYF. As DNA, the CDR3 is TGTGCCAGCAGCCTACGAAGGCAGGGGGCGGGAGAGACCCAGTACTTC.